Reported below is one TCR beta chain. Its antigen remains undetermined. No much larger clonotype is one base removed from it; base qualities were not supplied. Whole blood was collected in K2EDTA tubes by collaborating institutions according to the institutions' own protocols. For TCRbeta analysis, collaborators shipped samples in one of three forms: frozen whole blood, isolated PBMCs, or DNA extracted from either of those sample types. This record belongs to a study of blood T cell repertoires in COVID-19 (dated by TCRdb to the early 2020s). About the full investigation: Samples covering the acute and convalescent phases of COVID-19 were provided by collaborators in the United States, Italy and Spain. The material from the prospective study consisted of cDNA or gDNA derived from T cells, B-cell-depleted T cells, or PBMCs. The dataset comprised deeply sampled blood TCRbeta repertoires from subjects exposed to, actively infected with, or recovered from COVID-19. The repertoires were released in a freely available public database intended as a resource for research on the immune response to SARS-CoV-2. The samples were drawn from two sources: the first 160 participants of the ongoing ImmuneRACE study, and 1,254 subjects contributed by 6 global collaborators. Sample metadata almost always included a de-identified subject ID, COVID-19 status, age in years and sex. Where available, HLA class I and class II types were taken from metadata supplied by the sample provider and were not determined by assay-based typing. Broad study findings and their caveats: How much clinical and demographic metadata was included differed by source and by participant, and the metadata was provided uncurated.

The immunoSEQ Assay, a bias-controlled multiplex PCR, was used to amplify TCRbeta CDR3 regions from genomic DNA. As for the original processing: The number of nucleated cells in each sample was estimated by amplification of reference gene primers within the assay. Sequence reads were collapsed and filtered to measure the absolute abundance of every unique TCRbeta CDR3 rearrangement. For each sample, productive Simpson clonality was calculated by taking the square root of Simpson's diversity index across productive rearrangements. TCRdb stores this immuneACCESS table with in-frame sequences only. Part of the clones is absent; in the studies checked, under half of the shortfall reflects unresolved V genes, and no reason is known for the rest. Clone size and the V and J calls come from that table; the DNA yielded D and trimming. In all, the sample holds 37,000 or so clones, and roughly 90% of those were seen once. 6% to 7% of the sample is in the top ten clones.

CDR1 is given as KGHSH and CDR2 as LQKENI, both from the germline V gene. V loses 3 bases, J loses 6 bases, and the germline ends lie 13 bases apart. From the cysteine up to the phenylalanine, the CDR3 has a length of 14 residues. Only the CDR3 part of the read is kept: 42 bases, read in frame from the first base. Sample: peripheral blood. This TCR was recovered from a human donor in a cohort sampled during active COVID-19. Rearrangement joined TRBV18 to TRBJ2-3, with a weak D call of TRBD2 (6 bases match). The CDR3 region reads CASSPATGEDTQYF. The DNA is as follows: TGTGCCAGCTCACCGGCAACGGGAGAGGATACGCAGTATTTT.